The TCR beta chain described here comes from a study of response to subunit inactivated influenza vaccine. From the RT-PCR reads, TCRdb called clonotypes with MiXCR, one entry per CDR3 protein. In the table there are around 850,000 distinct CDR3 sequences, around 18% of which are singletons. J lost 4 bases, V lost 7 bases, and 10 bases had no gene match. The CDR3 has 16 amino acids. Study conclusions and caveats: The study's authors posited that every seasonal influenza vaccination enlists few new T cells.

This clonotype was counted between two and nine times. Its antigen remains unidentified. The chain has TRBV12-3 or TRBV12-4 and TRBJ2-2; 9 bases align to TRBD1. The sequenced sample was PBMCs from blood, obtained 5 to 6 days after vaccination. This TCR was sampled from a man in his fifties or sixties who received an inactivated influenza vaccine. The CDR3 bases are TGTGCCAGCACCTATGGGACAGGGCGAGGCACCGGGGAGCTGTTTTTT. Its translation is CASTYGTGRGTGELFF.